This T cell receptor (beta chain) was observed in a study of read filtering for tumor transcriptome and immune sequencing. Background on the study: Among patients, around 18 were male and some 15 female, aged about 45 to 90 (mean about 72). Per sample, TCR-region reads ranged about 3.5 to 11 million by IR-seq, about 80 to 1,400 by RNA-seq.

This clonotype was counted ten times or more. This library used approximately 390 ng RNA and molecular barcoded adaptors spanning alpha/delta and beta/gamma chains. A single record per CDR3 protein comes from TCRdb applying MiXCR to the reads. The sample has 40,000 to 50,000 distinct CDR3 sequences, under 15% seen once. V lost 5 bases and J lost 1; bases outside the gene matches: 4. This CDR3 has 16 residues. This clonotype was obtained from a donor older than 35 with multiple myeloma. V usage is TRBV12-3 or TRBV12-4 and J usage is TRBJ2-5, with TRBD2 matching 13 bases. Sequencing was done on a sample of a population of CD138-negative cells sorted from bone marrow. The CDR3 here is CASSATSGRAQETQYF. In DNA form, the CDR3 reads TGTGCCAGCAGTGCAACTAGCGGGAGGGCCCAAGAGACCCAGTACTTC.